This T cell receptor beta chain was retrieved from a study of vaccination and CD4 T cells after COVID-19. Study-wide context: The post-vaccine samples came a median about 77 days after dose two (range 14 to 241).

Treatment reported: approximately nine-day PBMC culture with coronavirus spike peptide pools or control peptides (ViraFEST assay). T cells were expanded with peptide pools, and expanded clonotypes were identified by TCR sequencing. Negative selection enriched CD4+ T cells from cultures at roughly ten days. Losses at the gene ends were 6 bases for V and 6 bases for J; bases not matched to a gene: 11. Per the germline V gene, CDR1 is DFQATT and CDR2 is SNEGSKA (reference sequence). This CDR3 comprises 14 residues. Cultured CD4+ T cell DNA was sequenced using the Oncomine TCR Beta short-read assay. TCRdb re-called the PCR reads with MiXCR, one entry per CDR3 protein. The table records about 13,000 distinct CDR3 sequences, 25% to 30% of them present only once. Findings and limits, study-wide: Spike mono-reactivity applied to 304 of 307 vaccine-specific clones detected in convalescent patients.

The table lists this clonotype with a count of one. Its target is unknown. V gene TRBV20-1 combines with J gene TRBJ2-1; TRBD2 matches at 7 bases. This specimen consisted of CD4+ T cells from blood, cultured in vitro, obtained before SARS-CoV-2 vaccination. The TCR was taken from a human donor who received a COVID-19 vaccine. The CDR3 region is CSARTRLAVNEQFF. The CDR3 region has the DNA TGCAGTGCCAGGACGAGGCTAGCGGTCAATGAGCAGTTCTTC.